Shown below are 22 T cell receptor beta chains from a single sample sequenced in a study of T cell changes during pregnancy in multiple sclerosis. Measured with immunoSEQ multiplex PCR; TCRdb has only the in-frame clones, and not every one. The sample records around 61,000 clones, 85% to 90% being singletons. The sample was peripheral blood, taken in the first trimester of pregnancy. Source of these receptors: a female donor in good health, enrolled as a control in a pregnancy study.

This clone has a single count. The chain carries TRBV19 and TRBJ1-4; 7 bases match TRBD1. The CDR3 contains 16 residues. Trimming at V came to 6 bases and at J to 5 bases, leaving 12 bases not matched to a gene. Germline assignment: CDR1 LNHDA and CDR2 SQIVND (reference sequence). CDR3 loop: CASSSHRTGKNEKLFF. The CDR3 DNA reads as TGTGCCAGTAGCTCGCACCGGACAGGAAAAAATGAAAAACTGTTTTTT.

The chain recombines TRBV30 with TRBJ1-2; D possibly corresponds to TRBD1 (5 bases). The V end was cut by 0 bases, the J end by 6 bases, with 11 bases between. This CDR3 region has 13 residues. The germline gives CDR1 GTSNPN, CDR2 SVGIG (reference sequence). The chain's CDR3 is CAWSVGAGHGYTF. The CDR3 nucleotides read TGTGCCTGGAGTGTAGGGGCAGGCCATGGCTACACCTTC.

This chain connects TRBV9 to TRBJ2-1; TRBD2 aligns across 7 bases. Germline CDR1 and CDR2: SGDLS and YYNGEE. V lost 1 base and J lost 4; bases outside the gene matches: 8. This CDR3 contains 16 residues. The CDR3 nucleotides are TGTGCCAGCAGCGTATATCCGGGGGGTTTTTACAATGAGCAGTTCTTC. Translation: CASSVYPGGFYNEQFF.

This clone was seen a single time. V is TRBV28 and J is TRBJ2-1; 9 bases fit TRBD1. This CDR3 contains 15 residues. With V trimmed by 2 bases and J by 9 bases, 8 bases remained unmatched. CDR1 is MDHEN, CDR2 SYDVKM, per germline. Written as DNA, the CDR3 is TGTGCCAGCAGTTTAGCGGGACAGGGCAACGCTGAGCAGTTCTTC. This translates into CASSLAGQGNAEQFF.

This clone is a singleton in its sample. V usage is TRBV12-5 and J usage is TRBJ1-1, with 9 bases lining up with TRBD1. The length of the CDR3 is 16 residues. The trim removed 0 bases at V and 5 bases at J, leaving 7 bases unmatched. The V gene's germline CDR1 is LGHNT and CDR2 FRNRAP. CDR3 coding DNA: TGTGCTAGTGGTTTGGTACTCGGGGACAGGGTTACTGAAGCTTTCTTT. Its protein is CASGLVLGDRVTEAFF.

This rearrangement joins TRBV4-3 to TRBJ1-5; 7 nucleotides line up with TRBD1. Germline trimming cut 4 bases from V and 5 bases from J; bases unmatched to any gene: 8. There are 15 residues in the CDR3. Germline-derived CDR1 and CDR2 are LGHNA and YSLEER. Here the CDR3 reads CASSLGWDRDQPQHF. In DNA, the CDR3 is TGCGCCAGCAGCCTCGGCTGGGACAGAGATCAGCCCCAGCATTTT.

The rearrangement links TRBV6-5 to TRBJ2-7; D possibly corresponds to TRBD2 (5 bases). Germline CDR1 reads MNHEY; CDR2 reads SVGAGI. V gave up 2 bases and J gave up 6 bases, with 17 bases separating them. CDR3 length: 15 amino acids. The CDR3 is CASSYLGPSRGEQYF. As DNA, the CDR3 is TGTGCCAGCAGTTACCTAGGGCCTTCCCGGGGCGAGCAGTACTTC.

The chain uses TRBV6-5 and TRBJ2-5; 8 bases line up with TRBD2. With V trimmed by 10 bases and J by 1 base, 11 bases remained unmatched. Germline-derived CDR1 and CDR2 are MNHEY and SVGAGI. This CDR3 has 15 residues. The CDR3 nucleotides read TGTGCCACCAGACCTCCGGGGGGGGGCCAAGAGACCCAGTACTTC. Translated: CATRPPGGGQETQYF.

This chain joins TRBV6-5 and TRBJ1-1, with a possible D match to TRBD1 (5 bases). Germline lookup yields CDR1 MNHEY and CDR2 SVGAGI. CDR3 length: 14 residues. Trimming shortened V by 6 bases and J by 1 base, and 12 bases separated the two germline ends. The CDR3 DNA sequence: TGTGCCAGCAGCCGGGACTCGGAGAACACTGAAGCTTTCTTT. This gives the protein CASSRDSENTEAFF.

This rearrangement joins TRBV4-2 to TRBJ2-7; 7 bases align to TRBD2. Germline assignment: CDR1 LGHNA and CDR2 YNFKEQ. The trim removed 1 base at V and 0 bases at J, leaving 3 bases unmatched. The CDR3 is 15 amino acids. The chain's CDR3 is CASSQGREGSYEQYF. The CDR3 nucleotides read TGTGCCAGCAGCCAAGGCAGGGAGGGCTCCTACGAGCAGTACTTC.

The chain is built from TRBV2 and TRBJ1-6, with D possibly being TRBD1 (6 bases). This CDR3 has 13 amino acids. Germline V gene data show CDR1 as SNHLY and CDR2 as FYNNEI. V was shortened by 6 bases and J by 9 bases, with 12 bases between the two germline ends. In DNA, the CDR3 is TGTGCCAGCAGACAGGGTCCGGGTTCACCCCTCCACTTT. This gives the protein CASRQGPGSPLHF.

The chain combines TRBV7-3 with TRBJ1-1; maybe TRBD1 (6 bases). The CDR3 has 15 residues. With 7 bases removed from V and 6 bases from J, the gap between germline ends came to 21 bases. Germline values: CDR1 SGHTA, CDR2 FQGTGA. The CDR3 nucleotides read TGTGCCAGCAACGAGGGCAGGGGTCGTGGGCCTGAAGCTTTCTTT. Amino acids: CASNEGRGRGPEAFF. The whole variable domain, remainder taken from reference TRBV7-3 and TRBJ1-1, is GAGVSQTPSNKVTEKGKYVELRCDPISGHTALYWYRQSLGQGPEFLIYFQGTGAADDSGLPNDRFFAVRPEGSVSTLKIQRTERGDSAVYLCASNEGRGRGPEAFFGQGTRLTVV.

This chain joins TRBV4-1 and TRBJ1-4, with 8 bases lining up with TRBD1. V gave up 2 bases and J gave up 8 bases; unmatched junction bases: 7. This CDR3 region has 15 residues. Germline V gene sequence: CDR1 MGHRA, CDR2 YSYEKL. Written as DNA, the CDR3 is TGCGCCAGCAGCCAACCCCAGACAGGGGAAGAAAAACTGTTTTTT. This translates into CASSQPQTGEEKLFF.

Here the CDR3 reads CASSQVLGHFEAFF. The CDR3 nucleotides are TGCGCCAGCAGCCAAGTCTTGGGGCACTTTGAAGCTTTCTTT. The rearrangement uses TRBV4-3 and TRBJ1-1, with D tentatively TRBD1 (5 bases). This CDR3 is 14 amino acids long. Germline V gene sequence: CDR1 LGHNA, CDR2 YSLEER. V lost 1 base and J 7 bases, leaving 13 bases between the germline ends.

This chain uses TRBV14 with TRBJ1-5, with D possibly matching TRBD1 (5 bases). With 0 bases removed from V and 3 bases from J, the gap between germline ends came to 12 bases. The CDR3 spans 16 residues. CDR1 is SGHDN and CDR2 is FVKESK in the germline V gene. CDR3: CASSQEGDRDNQPQHF. The CDR3 DNA follows: TGTGCCAGCAGCCAAGAAGGGGATAGAGACAATCAGCCCCAGCATTTT.

The chain couples TRBV4-2 to TRBJ2-7; 7 positions agree with TRBD1. The CDR3 extends over 16 amino acids. The trim removed 2 bases at V and 6 bases at J, leaving 13 bases unmatched. Germline V gives CDR1 LGHNA, CDR2 YNFKEQ. The CDR3 reads CASSQNTGEGSAEQYF. The CDR3, as DNA: TGTGCCAGCAGCCAAAATACAGGGGAAGGATCTGCCGAGCAGTACTTC.

The chain carries TRBV4-1 and TRBJ1-2; tentative D call: TRBD1 (6 bases). The germline V gene encodes CDR1 MGHRA and CDR2 YSYEKL. Deletions cut 1 base from V and 3 bases from J, with 15 bases between. The CDR3 covers 16 residues. CDR3 protein: CASSQGEQGSYYGYTF. In nucleotides, the CDR3 is TGCGCCAGCAGCCAAGGGGAACAGGGATCGTACTATGGCTACACCTTC.

The J gene is TRBJ2-1, the V gene TRBV6-5; 10 nucleotides line up with TRBD2. The CDR3 is 15 residues long. Germline assignment: CDR1 MNHEY and CDR2 SVGAGI. The V and J ends lost 5 bases and 6 bases, in that order; junction bases with no gene match: 7. The CDR3 region has the DNA TGTGCCAGCAGTCCCAGCGGGGGGGCTATCAATGAGCAGTTCTTC. Encoded protein: CASSPSGGAINEQFF.

This clone was seen only a few times. The chain uses TRBV4-3 and TRBJ1-1, with D perhaps TRBD1 (6 bases). The CDR3 is 17 amino acids. Germline V gives CDR1 LGHNA, CDR2 YSLEER. The ends were cut back, 1 base at V and 3 bases at J, with 18 bases in the middle. The CDR3 sequence: CASSQGKNRVGDTEAFF. The CDR3 DNA reads as TGCGCCAGCAGCCAAGGGAAGAACAGGGTTGGGGACACTGAAGCTTTCTTT.

This clone has only a few counts. The V gene is TRBV5-4, the J gene TRBJ1-1; D gene uncertain. CDR1 SGHNT and CDR2 YYREEE come from the germline V gene (reference sequence). The length of the CDR3 is 14 residues. Deletions cut 3 bases from V and 4 bases from J, with 13 bases between. The CDR3 bases are TGTGCCAGCAGCTCGTACGGAGGAGTCACTGAAGCTTTCTTT. The encoded protein is CASSSYGGVTEAFF.

The chain is built from TRBV28 and TRBJ1-1, with D uncertain. In germline, CDR1 is MDHEN, CDR2 SYDVKM. With 6 bases removed from V and 0 bases from J, the gap between germline ends came to 14 bases. The CDR3 consists of 15 residues. CDR3 amino acids: CASRVRQVMNTEAFF. The CDR3 region has the DNA TGTGCCAGCAGAGTCCGACAAGTCATGAACACTGAAGCTTTCTTT.

V usage is TRBV5-5 and J usage is TRBJ2-7; 8 bases agree with TRBD1. The CDR3 sequence is 14 residues long. CDR1 and CDR2 from the germline V gene are SGHKS and YYEKEE (reference sequence). V shed 4 bases and J 1 base; nucleotides not matched to a gene: 4. The CDR3 DNA is TGTGCCAGCAGCGGTGGACAGGGATCCTACGAGCAGTACTTC. Translating gives CASSGGQGSYEQYF.